One and the same sample provided the 22 T cell receptor beta chains below, sequenced in a study of CXCR3-negative and CXCR3-positive naive CD8 T cells. Libraries of TRB cDNA were made by 5' RACE and carried UMIs. No DNA is given; TCRdb re-called the 5' RACE reads and lists each CDR3 protein once. This listing includes 100,000 to 150,000 distinct CDR3 sequences. The sample was naive CXCR3- CD8+ T cells from blood. Indicated subset: CD45RO-CCR7+CD27+CD95- naive CD8+ T cells lacking CXCR3 (TNR3-). Receptors were obtained from a human donor in good health. Some clones in this sample may be carry-over from other donors' samples.

This sequence joins TRBV7-2 and TRBJ2-1; TCRdb lists TRBD2, though no DNA is available to test this call. The CDR3 contains 15 residues. CDR1 and CDR2 (germline): SGHTA, FQGNSA. The CDR3 sequence is CASSFGSGSGNEQFF.

This rearrangement joins TRBV29-1 to TRBJ1-2. The germline V gene encodes CDR1 SQVTM and CDR2 ANQGSEA. The CDR3 is made up of 14 amino acids. This chain's CDR3 is CSATGTAAGGGYTF. Based on the CDR3 plus reference TRBV29-1 and TRBJ1-2, the full variable domain is SAVISQKPSRDICQRGTSLTIQCQVDSQVTMMFWYRQQPGQSLTLIATANQGSEATYESGFVIDKFPISRPNLTFSTLTVSNMSPEDSSIYLCSATGTAAGGGYTFGSGTRLTVV.

The chain is built from TRBV6-5 and TRBJ2-7; checking the TCRdb D call of TRBD1 is not possible without DNA. This CDR3 is built from 16 residues. The V gene's germline CDR1 is MNHEY and CDR2 SVGAGI. This CDR3 reads CASSSAAREASYEQYF.

V is TRBV5-1 and J is TRBJ2-2; TCRdb's D gene call, TRBD2, goes unchecked for lack of DNA. The CDR3 length is 15 residues. Germline V gives CDR1 SGHRS, CDR2 YFSETQ. CDR3: CASSFNYPSGGELFF.

This rearrangement joins TRBV3-1 to TRBJ2-3; without DNA, the TCRdb call of TRBD1 cannot be checked. The CDR3 contains 17 residues. From germline, CDR1 is LGHDT and CDR2 YNNKEL (reference sequence). CDR3 loop: CASSQEEGGRWARTQYF.

The rearrangement uses TRBV2 and TRBJ2-5; the D call from TCRdb, TRBD1, cannot be confirmed without DNA. This CDR3 contains 15 residues. Per the germline V gene, CDR1 is SNHLY and CDR2 is FYNNEI. The CDR3 spells CASSEFRGGEETQYF.

The rearrangement links TRBV29-1 to TRBJ1-2; TCRdb's assignment of TRBD1 cannot be checked, as there is no DNA. CDR3 length: 13 amino acids. The V gene's germline CDR1 is SQVTM and CDR2 ANQGSEA. The chain's CDR3 is CSGVTGINYGYTF.

The gene calls are TRBV10-1 and TRBJ2-7; TCRdb designates TRBD1, a call that cannot be tested without DNA. There are 16 residues in the CDR3. Germline CDR1 and CDR2: WNHNN and SYGVQD (reference sequence). This CDR3 is CASRDGQGARLFRQYF.

This sequence joins TRBV6-5 and TRBJ1-1; TCRdb proposes TRBD1, but this gene call is untestable without DNA. There are 15 residues in the CDR3. From germline, CDR1 is MNHEY and CDR2 SVGAGI. CDR3 sequence: CASSSKDRANTEAFF.

The V and J genes are TRBV4-1 and TRBJ2-5. Germline loops: CDR1 MGHRA, CDR2 YSYEKL. CDR3 length: 11 residues. CDR3 loop: CATSSEETQYF.

V is TRBV6-5 and J is TRBJ2-7. This CDR3 contains 14 residues. Germline V gene sequence: CDR1 MNHEY, CDR2 SVGAGI. The chain's CDR3 is CASSYSARPYEQYF.

The chain joins TRBV6-5 to TRBJ2-7; TCRdb picks TRBD2, but there is no DNA to check that call. Germline CDR1 reads MNHEY; CDR2 reads SVGAGI. The CDR3 consists of 14 residues. The chain's CDR3 is CASSQPGLAYEQYF.

V is TRBV27 and J is TRBJ2-3; TCRdb reports TRBD2, a call that lacks DNA to check it against. The CDR3 runs to 14 residues. Germline CDR1 and CDR2: MNHEY and SMNVEV (reference sequence). This chain's CDR3 is CASSFVGGPGTQYF.

This chain links TRBV7-9 with TRBJ1-2; TCRdb selects TRBD1, and the lack of DNA leaves this call unchecked. Germline lookup yields CDR1 SEHNR and CDR2 FQNEAQ (reference sequence). The CDR3 runs 15 residues. The CDR3 reads CASSLGGQGVYGYTF.

V and J are TRBV7-2 and TRBJ2-5; without DNA, the TCRdb call of TRBD1 cannot be checked. Germline V gene lookup returns CDR1 SGHTA and CDR2 FQGNSA. The CDR3 runs 16 residues. CDR3 sequence: CASSLVNWHPAETQYF. Using reference TRBV7-2 and TRBJ2-5 for the parts outside the CDR3, the full variable domain is GAGVSQSPSNKVTEKGKDVELRCDPISGHTALYWYRQSLGQGLEFLIYFQGNSAPDKSGLPSDRFSAERTGGSVSTLTIQRTQQEDSAVYLCASSLVNWHPAETQYFGPGTRLLVL.

The rearrangement joins TRBV29-1 to TRBJ2-2; TCRdb reports TRBD1, a call that lacks DNA to check it against. Germline V CDR1 and CDR2: SQVTM, ANQGSEA. The CDR3 contains 15 residues. The CDR3 loop reads CSVEDPDRAPGELFF.

The J gene is TRBJ2-3, the V gene TRBV12-3 or TRBV12-4. This CDR3 is built from 14 residues. The CDR3 loop is CASSLTEVPDTQYF.

The gene calls are TRBV10-3 and TRBJ2-3; TCRdb outputs TRBD2, but without DNA this stays unchecked. This CDR3 is 16 amino acids long. CDR1 and CDR2 (germline): ENHRY, SYGVKD. The CDR3 protein is CAISELLAGGPDTQYF.

The V call is TRBV28, the J call TRBJ2-3; lacking DNA, the TRBD2 call made by TCRdb goes unchecked. Per the germline V gene, CDR1 is MDHEN and CDR2 is SYDVKM. CDR3 length: 15 amino acids. Here the CDR3 reads CASSLTSGRRDTQYF.

J is TRBJ1-2 and V is TRBV4-1; TCRdb calls TRBD1, which cannot be checked without DNA. The CDR3 sequence is 14 residues long. CDR1 and CDR2 (germline): MGHRA, YSYEKL. This CDR3 is CASSVYQGQAGYTF.

This chain connects TRBV29-1 to TRBJ1-2; TCRdb picks TRBD1, but there is no DNA to check that call. CDR1 is SQVTM and CDR2 is ANQGSEA in the germline V gene. The CDR3 runs to 14 residues. CDR3 protein: CSVPPVTGNYGYTF.

The V gene is TRBV9, the J gene TRBJ2-7. CDR1 and CDR2 (germline): SGDLS, YYNGEE. This CDR3 spans 14 amino acids. The CDR3 spells CASSVADTGDEQYF.